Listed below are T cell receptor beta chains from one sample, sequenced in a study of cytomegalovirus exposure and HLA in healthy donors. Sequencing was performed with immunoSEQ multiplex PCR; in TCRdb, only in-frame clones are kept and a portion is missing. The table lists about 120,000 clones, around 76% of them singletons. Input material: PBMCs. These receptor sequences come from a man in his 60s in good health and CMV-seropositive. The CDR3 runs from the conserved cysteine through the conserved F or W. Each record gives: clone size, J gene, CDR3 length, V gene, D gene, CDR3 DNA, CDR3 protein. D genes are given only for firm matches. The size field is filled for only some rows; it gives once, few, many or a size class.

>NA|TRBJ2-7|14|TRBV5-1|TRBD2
TGCGCCACCCAGAGGACGGGAGGTAACGACGAGCAGTACTTC
CATQRTGGNDEQYF
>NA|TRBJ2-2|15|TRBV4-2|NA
TGTGCCAGCAGCCAGGGTGGGCTCGGGGGCGGGGAGCTGTTTTTT
CASSQGGLGGGELFF
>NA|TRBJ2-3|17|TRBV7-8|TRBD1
TGTGCCAGCAGCTCCAGGCCCGGGACAGGAGGCACAGATACGCAGTATTTT
CASSSRPGTGGTDTQYF
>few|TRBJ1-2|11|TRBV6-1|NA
TGTGCCAGCAGCTTCGGTAGCGGCTACACCTTC
CASSFGSGYTF
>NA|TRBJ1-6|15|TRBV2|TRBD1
TGTGCCAGCAGACCGGACAGGGGGCGAGATTCACCCCTCCACTTT
CASRPDRGRDSPLHF
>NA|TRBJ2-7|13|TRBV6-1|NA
TGTGCCAGCACTCCAGGGCAGGAGTCAAGGCAGTACTTC
CASTPGQESRQYF
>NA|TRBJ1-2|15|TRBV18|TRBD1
TGTGCCAGCTCACCCGGGACAGGGGGCCGCTATGGCTACACCTTC
CASSPGTGGRYGYTF
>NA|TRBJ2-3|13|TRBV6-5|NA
TGTGCCAGCACCCCCGGGGGCACAGATACGCAGTATTTT
CASTPGGTDTQYF
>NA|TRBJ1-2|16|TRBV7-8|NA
TGTGCCAGCAGCTTTCTCCCCAGGGGAGTTGGTGATGGCTACACCTTC
CASSFLPRGVGDGYTF
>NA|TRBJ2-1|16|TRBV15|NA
TGTGCCACCAGCTCCTCCGACAGAATACCTAACAATGAGCAGTTCTTC
CATSSSDRIPNNEQFF
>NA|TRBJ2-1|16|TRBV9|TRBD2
TGTGCCAGCAGCGTAGCAGCTAGCGGGCGGGGAGATGAGCAGTTCTTC
CASSVAASGRGDEQFF
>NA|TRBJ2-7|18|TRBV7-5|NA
TGTGCCAGAAGCTTAGTCCCCCGACCAGGGAACGGGCACTACGAGCAGTACTTC
CARSLVPRPGNGHYEQYF
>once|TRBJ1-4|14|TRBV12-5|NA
TGTGCTAGTGGTTTGAGCGGACCTAATGAAAAACTGTTTTTT
CASGLSGPNEKLFF
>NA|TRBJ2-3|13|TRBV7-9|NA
TGTGCCAGCAGCTTAGACAGCCGAGATACGCAGTATTTT
CASSLDSRDTQYF
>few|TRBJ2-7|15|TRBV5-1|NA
TGCGCCAGCAGCTTGGGCCGAACAGGGATCTACGAGCAGTACTTC
CASSLGRTGIYEQYF
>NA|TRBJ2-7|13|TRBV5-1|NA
TGCGCCAGCGCCGGTGACAATCCCTTGGAGCAGTACTTC
CASAGDNPLEQYF
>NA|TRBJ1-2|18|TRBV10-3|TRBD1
TGTGCCATCAGTGATCCAGGGACAGGGGGAGGTAGGAACTATGGCTACACCTTC
CAISDPGTGGGRNYGYTF
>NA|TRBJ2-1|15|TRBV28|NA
TGTGCCAGCAGTTTAGCGGGGAGCTCCTACAATGAGCAGTTCTTC
CASSLAGSSYNEQFF
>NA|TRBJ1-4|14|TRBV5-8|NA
TGTGCCAGCAGCTGGACAATCAGGGATGAAAAACTGTTTTTT
CASSWTIRDEKLFF